A single sample gave rise to the 17 T cell receptor beta chains below, sequenced in a study of molecular identifiers for immune sequencing clone quantification. TCRdb processed the PCR reads anew with MiXCR; each CDR3 protein has one entry. The sample includes about 100,000 distinct CDR3 sequences, about 35% of them seen just once. Sample: naive CD8+ T cells from blood, with Jurkat cell RNA spiked in. Subset noted: FACS-sorted CD8+CD4-CCR7+CD45RA+ naive T cells. The source is a human donor in good health. Some libraries in this study had Jurkat cell RNA spiked in.

The J gene is TRBJ2-1, the V gene TRBV7-3, with TRBD2 matching over 9 bases. The junction had 8 bases not matched to a gene; V was cut back by 6 bases and J by 5 bases. Per germline, CDR1 SGHTA and CDR2 FQGTGA. This CDR3 has 15 amino acids. CDR3 sequence (DNA): TGTGCCAGCAGGTTTCGACTAGCGGAAGACAATGAGCAGTTCTTC. Its protein is CASRFRLAEDNEQFF.

This clonotype was detected many times. This chain uses TRBV10-3 with TRBJ2-5, with D uncertain. Germline lookup yields CDR1 ENHRY and CDR2 SYGVKD. The CDR3 contains 15 residues. Trimming removed 10 bases from V and 1 base from J, with 19 bases in between. This chain's CDR3 is CATLQIPGAQETQYF. CDR3 coding DNA: TGTGCCACCCTACAAATTCCAGGAGCCCAAGAGACCCAGTACTTC.

On this clonotype: A much larger clone sits a single nucleotide away, making a read error possible. J is TRBJ2-6 and V is TRBV28; TRBD1 matches at 7 bases. Per the germline V gene, CDR1 is MDHEN and CDR2 is SYDVKM. The length of the CDR3 is 14 residues. CDR3 residues: CASTRGHGASVLTF. As DNA, the CDR3 is TGTGCCAGCACAAGGGGGCATGGGGCCAGCGTCCTGACTTTC.

This clonotype was observed many times. The CDR3 coding sequence is TGTGCCAGCAGTACCGGGACTAGCGGCAGCTACGAGCAGTACTTC. It translates to CASSTGTSGSYEQYF. The gene calls are TRBV7-6 and TRBJ2-7, with 11 nucleotides matching TRBD2. Germline CDR1 is SGHVS and CDR2 is FNYEAQ. The CDR3 length is 15 residues. With 6 bases clipped from V and 3 bases from J, the junction kept 7 bases outside the gene matches.

The chain recombines TRBV6-6 with TRBJ2-7; 10 bases fit TRBD2. From germline, CDR1 is MNHNY and CDR2 SVGAGI (reference sequence). The CDR3 is 15 amino acids. V was pared by 7 bases and J by 1 base, with 7 bases of the junction left unmatched. The CDR3 DNA sequence: TGTGCCAGCAACACCGGGACTAGCGAGTCCTACGAGCAGTACTTC. Protein: CASNTGTSESYEQYF.

This clonotype appeared many times. The V and J genes are TRBV2 and TRBJ1-1, with D tentatively TRBD1 (5 bases). This CDR3 is built from 13 residues. Germline loops: CDR1 SNHLY, CDR2 FYNNEI. The V gene lost 8 bases and the J gene lost 1 base, with 11 bases spanning the gap. The CDR3 is CASERDPNTEAFF. DNA of the CDR3: TGTGCCAGCGAACGGGACCCGAACACTGAAGCTTTCTTT.

The sample holds many counts of this clonotype. The V gene is TRBV6-6, the J gene TRBJ2-3, with a weak D call TRBD2 (5 bases). The V end lost 6 bases, the J end lost 2 bases, and 9 bases lay between the germline ends. The length of the CDR3 is 13 residues. The germline V gene encodes CDR1 MNHNY and CDR2 SVGAGI (reference sequence). The CDR3: CASSPSLTDTQYF. The DNA for the CDR3 is TGTGCCAGCAGCCCTAGCCTCACAGATACGCAGTATTTT.

In its sample, this clonotype was seen many times. J is TRBJ2-7 and V is TRBV5-6; D tentatively fits TRBD1 or TRBD2 (6 bases each). Germline V CDR1 and CDR2: SGHDT, YYEEEE. CDR3 size: 15 residues. V was pared by 3 bases and J by 4 bases, with 17 bases between. DNA of the CDR3: TGTGCCAGCAGCTGGGGCGACGGGGGCACGTACGAGCAGTACTTC. This codes for CASSWGDGGTYEQYF. Together with reference TRBV5-6 and TRBJ2-7, the CDR3 gives the full variable domain: DAGVTQSPTHLIKTRGQQVTLRCSPKSGHDTVSWYQQALGQGPQFIFQYYEEEERQRGNFPDRFSGHQFPNYSSELNVNALLLGDSALYLCASSWGDGGTYEQYFGPGTRLTVT.

About this clonotype: It may be a read error: a sequence one base away is much more abundant. This sequence joins TRBV9 and TRBJ2-7; D is tentatively TRBD1 or TRBD2 (6 bases each). The germline V gene encodes CDR1 SGDLS and CDR2 YYNGEE. This CDR3 has 15 residues. The chain's CDR3 is CAGSEGGSLAYEQYF. CDR3 DNA: TGTGCCGGCAGCGAAGGGGGGAGCTTGGCCTACGAGCAGTACTTC.

Concerning this clonotype: One end of the junction is discordant with germline, which a read error may explain. V usage is TRBV7-6 and J usage is TRBJ2-5, with TRBD2 identical over 10 bases. The germline V gene encodes CDR1 SGHVS and CDR2 FNYEAQ. The CDR3 runs 18 residues. CDR3 DNA sequence: TGTGACAGCAGCTTTCTAGCGGGAGTCCAAAACTCTAAAGAGACCCAGTACTTC. Translated: CDSSFLAGVQNSKETQYF.

This clonotype was picked up many times. The chain is built from TRBV3-1 and TRBJ2-7; weak D call: TRBD2 (7 bases). Trimming took 3 bases from V and 3 from J, leaving 12 bases between them. The CDR3 consists of 14 residues. The germline gives CDR1 LGHDT, CDR2 YNNKEL (reference sequence). The CDR3 region is CASSQGGQDYEQYF. In nucleotides, the CDR3 is TGTGCCAGCAGCCAGGGGGGGCAGGACTACGAGCAGTACTTC.

With respect to this clonotype: A much larger clonotype is one base distant, so this may be a read error. V usage is TRBV7-6 and J usage is TRBJ1-3; no reliable D call. In germline, CDR1 is SGHVS, CDR2 FNYEAQ. This CDR3 spans 18 amino acids. V lost 5 bases and J 0 bases, leaving 20 bases between the germline ends. The CDR3 region has the DNA TGTGCCAGCAGCATAGTTCCCTCGCAGACGTACTCTGGAAACACCATATATTTT. Encoded protein: CASSIVPSQTYSGNTIYF. The full variable domain, rest sourced from reference TRBV7-6 and TRBJ1-3, is GAGVSQSPRYKVTKRGQDVALRCDPISGHVSLYWYRQALGQGPEFLTYFNYEAQQDKSGLPNDRFSAERPEGSISTLTIQRTEQRDSAMYRCASSIVPSQTYSGNTIYFGEGSWLTVV.

The gene calls are TRBV12-3 or TRBV12-4 and TRBJ2-7; D unclear. Trimming shortened V by 3 bases and J by 4 bases, and 10 bases separated the two germline ends. This CDR3 spans 13 amino acids. CDR3 nucleotides: TGTGCCAGCAGTTTTGGGAAATCATACGAGCAGTACTTC. It codes for CASSFGKSYEQYF.

The genes are TRBV27 and TRBJ2-2, with a tentative D call TRBD2 (5 bases). The V gene lost 2 bases and the J gene lost 7 bases, with 11 bases spanning the gap. CDR1 is MNHEY, CDR2 SMNVEV, per germline (reference sequence). This CDR3 region has 14 residues. CDR3 region: CASSLIAGGGELFF. The CDR3 bases are TGTGCCAGCAGTTTAATTGCGGGCGGCGGGGAGCTGTTTTTT.

The chain couples TRBV7-9 to TRBJ1-4, with a weak D call TRBD1 (5 bases). Germline-derived CDR1 and CDR2 are SEHNR and FQNEAQ (reference sequence). The CDR3 covers 14 residues. The V gene lost 5 bases and the J gene lost 7 bases, with 14 bases spanning the gap. The CDR3 sequence is CASSPGLGTEKLFF. The CDR3 DNA follows: TGTGCCAGCAGCCCAGGGTTGGGGACTGAAAAACTGTTTTTT.

The rearrangement uses TRBV28 and TRBJ2-2, with 7 bases fitting TRBD2. The length of the CDR3 is 16 residues. The trim removed 3 bases at V and 6 bases at J, leaving 10 bases unmatched. The germline CDR1 and CDR2 sequences are MDHEN and SYDVKM. The CDR3 coding sequence is TGTGCCAGCAGTTTGAATCCGGGAGGCCCCTCCGGGGAGCTGTTTTTT. As protein: CASSLNPGGPSGELFF.

The chain couples TRBV4-1 to TRBJ2-7, with TRBD2 matching over 10 bases. Germline-derived CDR1 and CDR2 are MGHRA and YSYEKL. The CDR3 covers 16 residues. With V trimmed by 2 bases and J by 3 bases, 7 bases remained unmatched. CDR3 loop: CASSQLAGELGYEQYF. In DNA form, the CDR3 reads TGCGCCAGCAGCCAACTAGCGGGAGAGTTAGGCTACGAGCAGTACTTC.